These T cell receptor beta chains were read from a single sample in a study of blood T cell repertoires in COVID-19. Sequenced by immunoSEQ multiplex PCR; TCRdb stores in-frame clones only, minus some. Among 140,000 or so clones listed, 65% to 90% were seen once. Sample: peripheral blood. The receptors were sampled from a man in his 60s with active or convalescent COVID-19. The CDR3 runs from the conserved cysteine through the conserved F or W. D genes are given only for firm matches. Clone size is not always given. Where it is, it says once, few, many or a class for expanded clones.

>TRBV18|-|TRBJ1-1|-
TGTGCCAGCTCACCATCGACAGGTCTTGGCGGCACTGAAGCTTTCTTT
CASSPSTGLGGTEAFF
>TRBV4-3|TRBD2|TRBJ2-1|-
TGCGCCAGCAGCCCGACTAGCGGTTTCTACAATGAGCAGTTCTTC
CASSPTSGFYNEQFF
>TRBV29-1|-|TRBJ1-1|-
TGCAGCGCACAAGGGGGAAGTGTCACTGAAGCTTTCTTT
CSAQGGSVTEAFF
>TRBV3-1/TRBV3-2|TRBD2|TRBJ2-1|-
TGTGCCAGCAGCCACTGGGTAAGCGGGGGCCGGAGAGAGCAGTTCTTC
CASSHWVSGGRREQFF
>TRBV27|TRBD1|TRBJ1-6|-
TGTGCCAGCAGCCTGAACAGGGGAAACAATTCACCCCTCCACTTT
CASSLNRGNNSPLHF
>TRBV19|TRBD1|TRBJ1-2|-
TGTGCCAGTAGTAAGGACAGGGTAGGATCTATGGCTGGCTACACCTTC
CASSKDRVGSMAGYTF
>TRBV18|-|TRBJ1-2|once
TGTGCCAGCTCACCGGGAGGGACTAACTATGGCTACACCTTC
CASSPGGTNYGYTF
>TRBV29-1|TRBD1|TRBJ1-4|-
TGCAGCGTTGGGGACAGGGTCGGTGAAAAACTGTTTTTT
CSVGDRVGEKLFF
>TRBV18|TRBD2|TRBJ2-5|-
TGTGCCAGCTCACTCAACTCAGCACTAGCGGCCCAAGAGACCCAGTACTTC
CASSLNSALAAQETQYF
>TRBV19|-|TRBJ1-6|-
TGTGCCAGTAGTATAGGGCCCCAGGGGCCCTCCTATAATTCACCCCTCCACTTT
CASSIGPQGPSYNSPLHF
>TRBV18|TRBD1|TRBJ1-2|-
TGTGCCAGCTCAGAGACAGGGTTGGACTATGGCTACACCTTC
CASSETGLDYGYTF
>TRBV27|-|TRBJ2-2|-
TGTGCCAGCAGTTTGGGGACAACTAACACCGGGGAGCTGTTTTTT
CASSLGTTNTGELFF
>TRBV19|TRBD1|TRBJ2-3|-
TGTGCCAGTAGTAAGCACGACAGGGGGTCGGGCACAGATACGCAGTATTTT
CASSKHDRGSGTDTQYF
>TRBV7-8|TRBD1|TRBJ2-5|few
TGTGCCAGCGGGACAGGGGATTATGCAGAGACCCAGTACTTC
CASGTGDYAETQYF
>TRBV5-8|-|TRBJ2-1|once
TGTGCCAGCAGCTTGTCCCGCAATGAGCAGTTCTTC
CASSLSRNEQFF
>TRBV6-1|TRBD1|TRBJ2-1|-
TGTGCCAGCAGTGAACTAGGACAGGAGGACAATGAGCAGTTCTTC
CASSELGQEDNEQFF